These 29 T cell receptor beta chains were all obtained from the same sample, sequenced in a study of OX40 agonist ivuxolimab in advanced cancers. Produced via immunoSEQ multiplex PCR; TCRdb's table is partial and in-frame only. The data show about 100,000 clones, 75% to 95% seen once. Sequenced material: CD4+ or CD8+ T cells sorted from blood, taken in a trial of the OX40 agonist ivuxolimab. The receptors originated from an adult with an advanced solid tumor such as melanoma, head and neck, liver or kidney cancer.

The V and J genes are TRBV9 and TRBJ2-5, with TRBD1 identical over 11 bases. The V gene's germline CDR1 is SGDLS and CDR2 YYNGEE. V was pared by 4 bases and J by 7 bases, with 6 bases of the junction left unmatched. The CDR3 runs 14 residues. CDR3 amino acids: CASSPEGTGGTQYF. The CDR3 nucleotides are TGTGCCAGCAGCCCTGAAGGGACAGGGGGGACCCAGTACTTC.

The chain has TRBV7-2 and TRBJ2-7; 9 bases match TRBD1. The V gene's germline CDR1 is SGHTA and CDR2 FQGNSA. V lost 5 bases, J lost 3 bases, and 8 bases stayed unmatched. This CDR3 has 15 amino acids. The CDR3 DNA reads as TGTGCCAGCAGCCCACCGGGACAGGGAGACTACGAGCAGTACTTC. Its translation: CASSPPGQGDYEQYF.

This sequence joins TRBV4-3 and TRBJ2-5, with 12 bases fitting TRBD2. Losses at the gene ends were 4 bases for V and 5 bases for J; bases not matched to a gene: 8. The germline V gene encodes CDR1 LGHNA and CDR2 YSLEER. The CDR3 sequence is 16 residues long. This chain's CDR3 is CASSPRGGTSGETQYF. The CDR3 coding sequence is TGCGCCAGCAGCCCAAGGGGTGGGACTAGCGGGGAGACCCAGTACTTC.

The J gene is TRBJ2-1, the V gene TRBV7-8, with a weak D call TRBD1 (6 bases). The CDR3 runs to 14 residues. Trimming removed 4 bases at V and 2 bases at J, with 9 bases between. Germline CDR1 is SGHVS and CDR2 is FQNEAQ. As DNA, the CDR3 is TGTGCCAGCAGCTCAAGGGGGACCTACAATGAGCAGTTCTTC. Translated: CASSSRGTYNEQFF. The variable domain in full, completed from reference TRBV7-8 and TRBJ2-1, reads GAGVSQSPRYKVAKRGQDVALRCDPISGHVSLFWYQQALGQGPEFLTYFQNEAQLDKSGLPSDRFFAERPEGSVSTLKIQRTQQEDSAVYLCASSSRGTYNEQFFGPGTRLTVL.

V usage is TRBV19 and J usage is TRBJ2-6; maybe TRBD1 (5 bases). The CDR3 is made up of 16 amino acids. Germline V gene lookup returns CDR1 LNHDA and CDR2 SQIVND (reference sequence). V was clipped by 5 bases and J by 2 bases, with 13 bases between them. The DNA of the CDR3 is TGTGCCAGTAGTCCCAGTGGCAGGGCTGGGGCCAACGTCCTGACTTTC. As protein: CASSPSGRAGANVLTF. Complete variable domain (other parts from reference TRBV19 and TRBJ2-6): DGGITQSPKYLFRKEGQNVTLSCEQNLNHDAMYWYRQDPGQGLRLIYYSQIVNDFQKGDIAEGYSVSREKKESFPLTVTSAQKNPTAFYLCASSPSGRAGANVLTFGAGSRLTVL.

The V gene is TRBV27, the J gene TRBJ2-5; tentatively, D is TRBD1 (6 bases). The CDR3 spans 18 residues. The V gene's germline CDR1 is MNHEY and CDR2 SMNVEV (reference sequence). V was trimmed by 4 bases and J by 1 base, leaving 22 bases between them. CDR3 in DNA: TGTGCCAGCAGTTCCAGACGTCGGACAGCCACCATCCAAGAGACCCAGTACTTC. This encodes CASSSRRRTATIQETQYF.

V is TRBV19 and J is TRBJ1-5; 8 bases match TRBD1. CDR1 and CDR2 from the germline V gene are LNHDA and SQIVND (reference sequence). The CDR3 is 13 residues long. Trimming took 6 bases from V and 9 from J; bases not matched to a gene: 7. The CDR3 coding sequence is TGTGCCAGTAGAGAACAGGGGGAGGGGCCCCAGCATTTT. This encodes CASREQGEGPQHF.

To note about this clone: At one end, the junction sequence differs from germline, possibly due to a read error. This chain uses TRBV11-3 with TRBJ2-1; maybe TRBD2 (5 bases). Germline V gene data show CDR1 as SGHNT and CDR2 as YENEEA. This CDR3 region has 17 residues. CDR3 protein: CASSQDPDSSSYNEQFF. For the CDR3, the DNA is TGCGCCAGCAGCCAAGATCCGGACTCGAGCTCCTACAATGAGCAGTTCTTC. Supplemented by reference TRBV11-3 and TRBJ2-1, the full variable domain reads EAGVVQSPRYKIIEKKQPVAFWCNPISGHNTLYWYLQNLGQGPELLIRYENEEAVDDSQLPKDRFSAERLKGVDSTLKIQPAELGDSAVYLCASSQDPDSSSYNEQFFGPGTRLTVL.

The CDR3 region is CASARFSSSGSSYEQYF. CDR3 nucleotides: TGCGCCAGCGCTCGTTTTTCTTCTAGCGGGAGCTCCTACGAGCAGTACTTC. The chain couples TRBV5-1 to TRBJ2-7, with TRBD2 matching 10 bases. Per germline, CDR1 SGHRS and CDR2 YFSETQ. Trimming cost V 7 bases and J 0 bases; bases outside gene matches: 13. This CDR3 has 17 residues. Looking up the rest from reference TRBV5-1 and TRBJ2-7 gives the full variable domain: KAGVTQTPRYLIKTRGQQVTLSCSPISGHRSVSWYQQTPGQGLQFLFEYFSETQRNKGNFPGRFSGRQFSNSRSEMNVSTLELGDSALYLCASARFSSSGSSYEQYFGPGTRLTVT.

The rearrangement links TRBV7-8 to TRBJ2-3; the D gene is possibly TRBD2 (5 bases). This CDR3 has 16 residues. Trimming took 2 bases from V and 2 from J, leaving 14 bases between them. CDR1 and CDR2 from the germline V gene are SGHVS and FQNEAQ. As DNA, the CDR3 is TGTGCCAGCAGCTTACTACTAGGGATGGACACAGATACGCAGTATTTT. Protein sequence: CASSLLLGMDTDTQYF.

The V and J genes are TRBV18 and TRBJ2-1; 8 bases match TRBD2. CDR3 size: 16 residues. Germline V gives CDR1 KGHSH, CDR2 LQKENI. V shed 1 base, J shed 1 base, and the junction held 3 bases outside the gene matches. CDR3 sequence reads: CASSPLSGSSYNEQFF. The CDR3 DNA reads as TGTGCCAGCTCACCACTCAGCGGGAGTTCCTACAATGAGCAGTTCTTC.

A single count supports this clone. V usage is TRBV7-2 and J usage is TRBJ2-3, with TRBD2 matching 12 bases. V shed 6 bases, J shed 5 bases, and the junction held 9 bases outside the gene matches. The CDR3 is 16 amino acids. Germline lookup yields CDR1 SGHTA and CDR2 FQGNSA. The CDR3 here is CASSSRLAGVEDTQYF. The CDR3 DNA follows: TGTGCCAGCAGTTCAAGACTAGCGGGAGTCGAAGATACGCAGTATTTT.

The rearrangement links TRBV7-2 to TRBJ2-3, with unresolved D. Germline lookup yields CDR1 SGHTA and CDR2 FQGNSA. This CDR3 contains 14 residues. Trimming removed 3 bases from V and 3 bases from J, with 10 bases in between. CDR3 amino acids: CASSLRQPTDTQYF. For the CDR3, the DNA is TGTGCCAGCAGCTTGAGGCAGCCAACAGATACGCAGTATTTT. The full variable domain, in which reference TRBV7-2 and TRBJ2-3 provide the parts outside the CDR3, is GAGVSQSPSNKVTEKGKDVELRCDPISGHTALYWYRQSLGQGLEFLIYFQGNSAPDKSGLPSDRFSAERTGGSVSTLTIQRTQQEDSAVYLCASSLRQPTDTQYFGPGTRLTVL.

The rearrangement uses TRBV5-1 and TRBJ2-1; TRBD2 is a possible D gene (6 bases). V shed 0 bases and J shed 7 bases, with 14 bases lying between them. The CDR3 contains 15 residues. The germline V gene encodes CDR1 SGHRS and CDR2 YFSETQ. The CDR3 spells CASSLEGVGGNEQFF. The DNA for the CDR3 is TGCGCCAGCAGCTTGGAAGGGGTTGGGGGGAATGAGCAGTTCTTC.

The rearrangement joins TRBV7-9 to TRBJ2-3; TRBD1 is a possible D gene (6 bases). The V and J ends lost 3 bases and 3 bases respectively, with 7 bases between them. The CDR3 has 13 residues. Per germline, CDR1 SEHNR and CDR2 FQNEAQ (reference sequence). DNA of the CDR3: TGTGCCAGCAGCTTCAGGGGAACAGATACGCAGTATTTT. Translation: CASSFRGTDTQYF.

This chain's CDR3 is CSAKGRSDTEAFF. In nucleotides, the CDR3 is TGCAGCGCCAAGGGGCGGAGCGACACTGAAGCTTTCTTT. The gene calls are TRBV29-1 and TRBJ1-1, with a weak D call TRBD1 (5 bases). V lost 7 bases to trimming and J lost 3 bases, with 15 bases between them. Germline values: CDR1 SQVTM, CDR2 ANQGSEA. The CDR3 contains 13 residues.

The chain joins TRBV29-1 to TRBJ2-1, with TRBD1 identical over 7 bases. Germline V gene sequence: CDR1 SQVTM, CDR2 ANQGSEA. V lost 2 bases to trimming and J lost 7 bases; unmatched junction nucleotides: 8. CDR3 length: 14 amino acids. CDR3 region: CSVETRGQENEQFF. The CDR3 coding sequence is TGCAGCGTTGAAACGAGGGGGCAAGAAAATGAGCAGTTCTTC.

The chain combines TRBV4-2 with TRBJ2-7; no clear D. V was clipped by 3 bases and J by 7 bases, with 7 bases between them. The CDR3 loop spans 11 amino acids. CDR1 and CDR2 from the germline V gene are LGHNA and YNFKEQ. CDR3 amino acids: CASSQVGEQYF. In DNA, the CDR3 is TGTGCCAGCAGCCAGGTGGGAGAGCAGTACTTC.

The CDR3 DNA reads TGTGCCAGCAGTTACGGCGGGACAGGGATGCCTAACGAGCAGTACTTC. This encodes CASSYGGTGMPNEQYF. The chain is built from TRBV6-6 and TRBJ2-7; TRBD1 agrees at 9 bases. With 2 bases clipped from V and 5 bases from J, the junction kept 10 bases outside the gene matches. This CDR3 comprises 16 residues. Germline V gene data show CDR1 as MNHNY and CDR2 as SVGAGI (reference sequence).

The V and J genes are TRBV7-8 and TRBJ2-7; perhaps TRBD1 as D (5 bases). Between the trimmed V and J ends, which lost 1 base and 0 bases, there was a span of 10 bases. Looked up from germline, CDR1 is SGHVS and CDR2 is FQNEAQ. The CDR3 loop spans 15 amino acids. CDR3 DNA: TGTGCCAGCAGCTTAGTGGGGCTATCCTCCTACGAGCAGTACTTC. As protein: CASSLVGLSSYEQYF.

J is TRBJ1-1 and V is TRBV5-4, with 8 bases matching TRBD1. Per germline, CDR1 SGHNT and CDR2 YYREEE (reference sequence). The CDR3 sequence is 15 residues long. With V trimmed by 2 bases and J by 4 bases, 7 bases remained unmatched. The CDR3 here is CASSLNRGYSTEAFF. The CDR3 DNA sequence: TGTGCCAGCAGCTTAAACAGGGGGTATAGCACTGAAGCTTTCTTT.

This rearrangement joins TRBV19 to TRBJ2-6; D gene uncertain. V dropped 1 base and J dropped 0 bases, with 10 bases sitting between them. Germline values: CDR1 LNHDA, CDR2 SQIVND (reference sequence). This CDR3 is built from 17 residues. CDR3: CASSIVIQVSGANVLTF. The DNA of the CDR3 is TGTGCCAGTAGTATAGTGATCCAGGTCTCTGGGGCCAACGTCCTGACTTTC. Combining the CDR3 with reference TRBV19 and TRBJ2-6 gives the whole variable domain DGGITQSPKYLFRKEGQNVTLSCEQNLNHDAMYWYRQDPGQGLRLIYYSQIVNDFQKGDIAEGYSVSREKKESFPLTVTSAQKNPTAFYLCASSIVIQVSGANVLTFGAGSRLTVL.

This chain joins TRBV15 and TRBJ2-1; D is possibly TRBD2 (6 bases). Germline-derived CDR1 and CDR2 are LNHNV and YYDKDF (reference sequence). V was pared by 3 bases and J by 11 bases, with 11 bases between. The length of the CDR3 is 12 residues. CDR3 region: CATSRPGLKQFF. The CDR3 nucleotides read TGTGCCACCAGCAGGCCGGGACTTAAGCAGTTCTTC.

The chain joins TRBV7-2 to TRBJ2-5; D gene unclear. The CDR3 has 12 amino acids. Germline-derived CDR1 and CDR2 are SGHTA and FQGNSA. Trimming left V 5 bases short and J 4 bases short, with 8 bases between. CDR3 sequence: CASSGQSETQYF. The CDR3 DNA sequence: TGTGCCAGCAGCGGTCAATCAGAGACCCAGTACTTC.

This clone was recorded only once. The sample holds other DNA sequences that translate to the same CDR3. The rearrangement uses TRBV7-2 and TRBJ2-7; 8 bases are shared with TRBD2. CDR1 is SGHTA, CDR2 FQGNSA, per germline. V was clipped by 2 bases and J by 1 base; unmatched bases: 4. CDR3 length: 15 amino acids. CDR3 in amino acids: CASSLSSGSSYEQYF. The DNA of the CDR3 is TGTGCCAGCAGCTTATCGAGCGGGAGTTCCTACGAGCAGTACTTC.

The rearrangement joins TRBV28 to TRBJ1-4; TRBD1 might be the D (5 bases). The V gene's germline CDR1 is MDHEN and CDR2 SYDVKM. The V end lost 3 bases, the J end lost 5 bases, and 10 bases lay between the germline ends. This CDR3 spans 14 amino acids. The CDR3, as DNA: TGTGCCAGCAGTTTTCGACAGAGAAATGAAAAACTGTTTTTT. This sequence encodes CASSFRQRNEKLFF. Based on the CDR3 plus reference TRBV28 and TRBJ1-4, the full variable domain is DVKVTQSSRYLVKRTGEKVFLECVQDMDHENMFWYRQDPGLGLRLIYFSYDVKMKEKGDIPEGYSVSREKKERFSLILESASTNQTSMYLCASSFRQRNEKLFFGSGTQLSVL.

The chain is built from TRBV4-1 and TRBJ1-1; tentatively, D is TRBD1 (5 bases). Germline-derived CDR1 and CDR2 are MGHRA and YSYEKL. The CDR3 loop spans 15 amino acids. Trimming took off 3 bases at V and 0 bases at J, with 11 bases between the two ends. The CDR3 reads CASSHNGALNTEAFF. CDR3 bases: TGCGCCAGCAGCCACAACGGGGCACTGAACACTGAAGCTTTCTTT.

The CDR3 DNA sequence: TGTGCCTGGAGTTCCGGGACAGGGGGCGGGCAGCCCCAGCATTTT. The encoded protein is CAWSSGTGGGQPQHF. The rearrangement links TRBV30 to TRBJ1-5, with 12 nucleotides matching TRBD1. Germline assignment: CDR1 GTSNPN and CDR2 SVGIG (reference sequence). The CDR3 sequence is 15 residues long. With V trimmed by 2 bases and J by 7 bases, 6 bases remained unmatched.

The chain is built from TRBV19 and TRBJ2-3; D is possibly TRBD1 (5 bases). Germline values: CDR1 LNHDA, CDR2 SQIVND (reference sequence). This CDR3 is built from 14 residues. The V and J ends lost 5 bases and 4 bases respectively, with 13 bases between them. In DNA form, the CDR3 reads TGTGCCAGTAGTCGGTGGGGCGTAGCAGATACGCAGTATTTT. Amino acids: CASSRWGVADTQYF.